These T cell receptor beta chains were read from a single sample in a study of blood T cells in healthy people across ages. TCRdb re-analysed the 5' RACE reads in MiXCR, keeping a single row per CDR3 protein. The table records over a million distinct CDR3 sequences, 35% to 45% of them present only once. The sequenced sample consisted of blood. The receptors shown here come from a woman under 30 in good health. The CDR3 runs from the conserved cysteine through the conserved F or W. D genes are given only for firm matches. Size values are once, few and many counts, or a class for expanded clones, and some rows have none.

>TRBV7-9|.|.|TRBJ1-1
CASRQANTEAFF
TGTGCCAGCAGGCAGGCCAACACTGAAGCTTTCTTT
>TRBV12-3/TRBV12-4|.|many|TRBJ2-1
CASDAGYSYNEQFF
TGTGCCAGCGACGCGGGGTACTCCTACAATGAGCAGTTCTTC
>TRBV27|.|.|TRBJ2-3
CATPTDTQYF
TGTGCCACCCCCACAGATACGCAGTATTTT
>TRBV7-9|TRBD2|.|TRBJ2-1
CASSLVSGGHYNEQFF
TGTGCCAGCAGCTTAGTTAGCGGGGGCCACTACAATGAGCAGTTCTTC
>TRBV20-1|.|few|TRBJ1-1
CSASDVSAEAFF
TGCAGCGCTTCCGATGTCAGCGCTGAAGCTTTCTTT
>TRBV4-3|TRBD2|few|TRBJ2-2
CASSQDRISGNGELFF
TGCGCCAGCAGCCAAGATCGTATTAGCGGGAACGGGGAGCTGTTTTTT
>TRBV12-3/TRBV12-4|TRBD2|.|TRBJ2-1
CASKPAGLAGGPGHNEQFF
TGTGCCAGCAAACCTGCGGGACTAGCGGGGGGGCCGGGGCACAATGAGCAGTTCTTC
>TRBV27|.|.|TRBJ2-7
CASSYLGQPPHEQYF
TGTGCCAGCAGTTATCTCGGACAGCCCCCCCACGAGCAGTACTTC
>TRBV6-5|.|many|TRBJ2-6
CASSSLSSGANVLTF
TGTGCCAGCAGTTCCCTATCCTCTGGGGCCAACGTCCTGACTTTC
>TRBV6-5|.|.|TRBJ2-3
CASSYEGLGRTDTQYF
TGTGCCAGCAGTTATGAGGGTCTAGGTCGCACAGATACGCAGTATTTT
>TRBV9|.|.|TRBJ1-2
CASSVDLGAYGYTF
TGTGCCAGCAGCGTCGACCTGGGCGCCTATGGCTACACCTTC
>TRBV6-5|.|.|TRBJ2-1
CAGSLGRASYNEQFF
TGTGCCGGCAGTCTGGGACGAGCCTCCTACAATGAGCAGTTCTTC
>TRBV4-3|.|.|TRBJ1-1
CASSQDRGDRAFF
TGCGCCAGCAGCCAAGATCGCGGGGACCGAGCTTTCTTT
>TRBV3-1|TRBD2|few|TRBJ2-1
CASSQDRLAGEGEQFF
TGTGCCAGCAGCCAAGATCGCTTAGCGGGAGAAGGTGAGCAGTTCTTC
>TRBV20-1|.|.|TRBJ1-2
CSASPRAGTYGYTF
TGCAGTGCTAGCCCTAGGGCAGGGACATATGGCTACACCTTC
>TRBV20-1|TRBD2|few|TRBJ2-1
CSARDPGEGPHEQFF
TGCAGTGCTAGAGATCCGGGGGAGGGCCCTCATGAGCAGTTCTTC
>TRBV30|.|.|TRBJ2-3
CAWSGYSTDTQYF
TGTGCCTGGAGTGGGTATAGCACAGATACGCAGTATTTT
>TRBV7-2|.|few|TRBJ2-1
CASSSFLHEQFF
TGTGCCAGCAGCTCCTTTTTGCATGAGCAGTTCTTC
>TRBV7-2|TRBD2|.|TRBJ2-1
CASSKLAGGHLDEQFF
TGTGCCAGCAGCAAACTAGCGGGAGGCCACCTCGATGAGCAGTTCTTC
>TRBV29-1|TRBD1|few|TRBJ2-3
CSAQDRGSRTDTQYF
TGCAGCGCCCAAGACAGGGGAAGCCGCACAGATACGCAGTATTTT
>TRBV7-9|TRBD1|.|TRBJ1-1
CASSPGTGVQNTEAFF
TGTGCCAGCAGCCCAGGGACAGGGGTCCAGAACACTGAAGCTTTCTTT
>TRBV4-1|.|few|TRBJ2-5
CASSQDRGKETQYF
TGCGCCAGCAGCCAAGATCGAGGGAAAGAGACCCAGTACTTC
>TRBV5-5|.|.|TRBJ1-1
CASSLRPNTEAFF
TGTGCCAGCAGCTTGCGGCCGAACACTGAAGCTTTCTTT
>TRBV7-9|.|.|TRBJ1-1
CASSSSPRVAEAFF
TGTGCCAGCAGCTCATCCCCCAGGGTGGCTGAAGCTTTCTTT
>TRBV7-9|TRBD1|few|TRBJ1-2
CASSLAPTGGEGGYTF
TGTGCCAGCAGCTTAGCCCCGACAGGGGGCGAGGGTGGCTACACCTTC
>TRBV20-1|.|.|TRBJ2-1
CSAHPSRYNEQFF
TGCAGTGCTCATCCGTCGCGGTACAATGAGCAGTTCTTC
>TRBV5-1|TRBD1|few|TRBJ2-6
CASKQGYGANVLTF
TGCGCCAGTAAACAGGGGTACGGGGCCAACGTCCTGACTTTC
>TRBV20-1|.|.|TRBJ1-3
CSATWGASGNTIYF
TGCAGTGCTACGTGGGGGGCAAGTGGAAACACCATATATTTT
>TRBV11-2|.|once|TRBJ2-5
CASSAGEVGQETQYF
TGTGCCAGCAGCGCTGGGGAAGTGGGCCAAGAGACCCAGTACTTC
>TRBV27|TRBD2|.|TRBJ2-1
CASSPRLAGVLRNEQFF
TGTGCCAGCAGTCCCCGACTAGCGGGAGTTCTACGGAATGAGCAGTTCTTC
>TRBV4-2|TRBD1|.|TRBJ1-2
CASSQNPGQGNYGYTF
TGTGCCAGCAGCCAAAACCCGGGACAGGGGAACTATGGCTACACCTTC
>TRBV2|.|.|TRBJ1-2
CASSAGQAPRDGYTF
TGTGCCAGCAGTGCGGGACAAGCCCCGCGGGATGGCTACACCTTC
>TRBV28|TRBD1|.|TRBJ2-5
CASSTTGGRETQYF
TGTGCCAGCAGCACGACAGGGGGCCGAGAGACCCAGTACTTC
>TRBV20-1|.|.|TRBJ2-7
CSARSEPYEQYF
TGCAGTGCCCGCAGCGAACCCTACGAGCAGTACTTC
>TRBV12-3/TRBV12-4|TRBD1|few|TRBJ2-7
CASSLEGQGYNEQYF
TGTGCCAGCAGTTTAGAAGGACAGGGCTACAATGAGCAGTACTTC
>TRBV6-5|TRBD1|.|TRBJ1-4
CASSRTGTGREKLFF
TGTGCCAGCAGTCGCACCGGGACAGGGCGTGAAAAACTGTTTTTT
>TRBV24-1|.|.|TRBJ1-2
CATSDMYGYTF
TGTGCCACCAGTGACATGTATGGCTACACCTTC
>TRBV4-3|.|few|TRBJ2-1
CASSQEVASASSYNEQFF
TGCGCCAGCAGCCAAGAAGTGGCTAGCGCAAGCTCCTACAATGAGCAGTTCTTC
>TRBV12-3/TRBV12-4|TRBD1|.|TRBJ2-1
CASRPTGAHPHEQFF
TGTGCCAGCAGACCCACAGGGGCGCACCCACATGAGCAGTTCTTC
>TRBV6-1|.|.|TRBJ1-1
CASKGVPEAFF
TGTGCCAGCAAAGGTGTGCCTGAAGCTTTCTTT
>TRBV7-2|.|.|TRBJ2-6
CASSLELASGANVLTF
TGTGCCAGCAGCTTAGAACTGGCTTCTGGGGCCAACGTCCTGACTTTC
>TRBV4-3|TRBD2|once|TRBJ2-7
CASSQGLAVNYNEQYF
TGCGCCAGCAGCCAAGGACTAGCGGTTAACTACAATGAGCAGTACTTC
>TRBV25-1|TRBD2|.|TRBJ2-7
CASSPAGGNNEQYF
TGTGCCAGCAGCCCAGCGGGGGGGAACAATGAGCAGTACTTC
>TRBV20-1|TRBD1|.|TRBJ1-5
CSASPSDREILKQPQHF
TGCAGTGCTAGTCCCTCCGACAGGGAGATTTTGAAGCAGCCCCAGCATTTT